Shown below are 24 T cell receptor beta chains from a single sample sequenced in a study of blood T cell repertoires in COVID-19. The table came from immunoSEQ multiplex PCR; TCRdb's copy has only in-frame clones and leaves some out. The sample lists 140,000 to 150,000 clones; approximately 88% were seen once. Sequencing was carried out using peripheral blood. These receptors all come from an older man with acute or convalescent COVID-19.

The V and J genes are TRBV5-1 and TRBJ2-2; D might be TRBD1 (6 bases). CDR1 is SGHRS, CDR2 YFSETQ, per germline. The V and J ends lost 5 bases and 10 bases respectively, with 18 bases between them. This CDR3 has 14 residues. The CDR3 loop reads CASRGDVGALELFF. CDR3 DNA: TGCGCCAGCAGAGGGGATGTGGGGGCCTTGGAGCTGTTTTTT. Together with reference TRBV5-1 and TRBJ2-2, the CDR3 gives the full variable domain: KAGVTQTPRYLIKTRGQQVTLSCSPISGHRSVSWYQQTPGQGLQFLFEYFSETQRNKGNFPGRFSGRQFSNSRSEMNVSTLELGDSALYLCASRGDVGALELFFGEGSRLTVL.

There are a few counts of this clone. The chain combines TRBV10-1 with TRBJ2-7, with 11 positions matching TRBD2. Germline lookup yields CDR1 WNHNN and CDR2 SYGVQD (reference sequence). The CDR3 spans 18 residues. V shed 4 bases and J 4 bases; nucleotides not matched to a gene: 15. This CDR3 is CASSAPTTKTSGNYEQYF. The CDR3, as DNA: TGCGCCAGCAGTGCCCCGACGACGAAGACTAGCGGGAATTACGAGCAGTACTTC.

The chain uses TRBV11-1 and TRBJ2-7; D possibly corresponds to TRBD1 (6 bases). CDR3 length equals 15 residues. With 2 bases removed from V and 7 bases from J, the gap between germline ends came to 18 bases. From germline, CDR1 is SGHAT and CDR2 FQDESV (reference sequence). CDR3 protein: CASSLSQGLAWEQYF. CDR3 DNA: TGTGCCAGCAGCTTAAGTCAGGGGCTGGCGTGGGAGCAGTACTTC.

The rearrangement joins TRBV24-1 to TRBJ1-2, with D unresolved. This CDR3 comprises 16 residues. Germline V gene data show CDR1 as KGHDR and CDR2 as SFDVKD. Trimming removed 10 bases at V and 2 bases at J, with 22 bases between. The CDR3 DNA reads TGTGCCACGGAGACCGTGCGGGATACTACAAACTATGGCTACACCTTC. Protein sequence: CATETVRDTTNYGYTF.

V usage is TRBV14 and J usage is TRBJ2-3, with D possibly being TRBD2 (5 bases). Germline CDR1 and CDR2: SGHDN and FVKESK. The CDR3 has 17 amino acids. The ends were cut back, 1 base at V and 0 bases at J, with 14 bases in the middle. Written as DNA, the CDR3 is TGTGCCAGCAGCCAAGGGGCCGACTACTCTAGCACAGATACGCAGTATTTT. Protein: CASSQGADYSSTDTQYF.

The gene calls are TRBV27 and TRBJ2-5; weak D call: TRBD1 (6 bases). This CDR3 region has 14 residues. Germline V gene lookup returns CDR1 MNHEY and CDR2 SMNVEV (reference sequence). V was cut by 6 bases and J by 2 bases, with 13 bases left in between. The CDR3 DNA reads as TGTGCCAGCAGGTCATGGGGGCAGCAAGAGACCCAGTACTTC. Encoded protein: CASRSWGQQETQYF.

The V and J genes are TRBV5-1 and TRBJ2-1; 7 nucleotides match TRBD1. This CDR3 is 16 amino acids long. Unmatched junction bases numbered 14, after V lost 4 bases and J lost 7 bases. Germline V gives CDR1 SGHRS, CDR2 YFSETQ. CDR3 sequence: CASSQPGQPLGNEQFF. In DNA, the CDR3 is TGCGCCAGCAGCCAGCCGGGACAGCCTTTAGGGAATGAGCAGTTCTTC.

Concerning this clone: At one end, the junction sequence differs from germline, possibly due to a read error. The rearrangement uses TRBV10-3 and TRBJ2-2; D perhaps matches TRBD1 (6 bases). This CDR3 has 18 residues. Germline V lookup: CDR1 ENHRY, CDR2 SYGVKD. Here the CDR3 DNA reads TGTGCCGTCAGAAGACTCGGACAGTCAAGCCCGACGGGCGGGGAGCTGTTTTTT. The encoded protein is CAVRRLGQSSPTGGELFF.

This chain links TRBV28 with TRBJ1-5; D perhaps matches TRBD1 (5 bases). Germline V gene sequence: CDR1 MDHEN, CDR2 SYDVKM. Trimming shortened V by 6 bases and J by 11 bases, and 17 bases separated the two germline ends. The length of the CDR3 is 13 residues. This chain's CDR3 is CASSWVPSGSQHF. CDR3 DNA: TGTGCCAGCAGCTGGGTTCCCTCAGGGTCCCAGCATTTT.

This clone was counted a single time. This chain joins TRBV3-1 (or the pseudogene TRBV3-2) and TRBJ2-3; 7 bases align to TRBD1. V lost 5 bases, J lost 3 bases, and 8 bases stayed unmatched. This CDR3 contains 15 residues. CDR1 and CDR2 (germline): LGHDT, YNNKEL (reference sequence). The CDR3 spells CASSARGQRTDTQYF. CDR3 bases: TGTGCCAGCAGCGCCCGGGGACAGAGGACAGATACGCAGTATTTT.

The CDR3 sequence: CASSFIQGANTGELFF. The CDR3 DNA reads TGTGCCAGCAGCTTTATACAGGGCGCGAACACCGGGGAGCTGTTTTTT. V is TRBV7-9 and J is TRBJ2-2, with D possibly being TRBD1 (6 bases). V was pared by 3 bases and J by 0 bases, with 11 bases between. This CDR3 has 16 residues. Germline assignment: CDR1 SEHNR and CDR2 FQNEAQ (reference sequence).

CDR3 nucleotides: TGTGCCAGCAGCTTAGAAGACGGAGGGGTGTTTTTT. This sequence encodes CASSLEDGGVFF. V and J are TRBV7-9 and TRBJ1-4, with D perhaps TRBD1 (5 bases). V dropped 1 base and J dropped 15 bases, with 12 bases sitting between them. Looked up from germline, CDR1 is SEHNR and CDR2 is FQNEAQ (reference sequence). This CDR3 has 12 amino acids.

This clone was recorded a few times. The chain uses TRBV2 and TRBJ2-7; 10 nucleotides align to TRBD1. Germline CDR1 reads SNHLY; CDR2 reads FYNNEI. The V and J ends lost 8 bases and 2 bases, in that order; junction bases with no gene match: 3. This CDR3 comprises 13 residues. CDR3 coding DNA: TGTGCCAGCGCCGGACAGGGGGCCTACGAGCAGTACTTC. Its translation is CASAGQGAYEQYF.

The rearrangement joins TRBV29-1 to TRBJ2-3; TRBD1 might be the D (6 bases). The V gene's germline CDR1 is SQVTM and CDR2 ANQGSEA. V lost 5 bases to trimming and J lost 2 bases, with 14 bases between them. This CDR3 comprises 14 residues. This chain's CDR3 is CSVLGATDTDTQYF. CDR3 DNA: TGCAGCGTTTTGGGGGCTACCGACACAGATACGCAGTATTTT.

Comment on this clone: At one boundary the junction diverges from the germline segment, which might be a read error. The chain couples TRBV12-3 or TRBV12-4 to TRBJ2-1; 11 bases are shared with TRBD2. This CDR3 region has 13 residues. The DNA of the CDR3 is TGTGCCAGCCAGAAATCTAGCGGGGGGCCCGAGGTCTTC. This sequence encodes CASQKSSGGPEVF.

Only one count was recorded for this clone. The chain employs TRBV28 and TRBJ1-2; 8 bases line up with TRBD1. J was trimmed by 7 bases and V by 7 bases; bases with no gene match: 5. This CDR3 has 12 residues. From germline, CDR1 is MDHEN and CDR2 SYDVKM. CDR3 nucleotides: TGTGCCAGCATCGACAGGGGCGTTGGCTACACCTTC. This sequence encodes CASIDRGVGYTF.

The genes are TRBV6-4 and TRBJ1-5, with TRBD1 matching 9 bases. The CDR3 contains 21 residues. Germline values: CDR1 MRHNA, CDR2 SNTAGT. With 0 bases clipped from V and 0 bases from J, the junction kept 15 bases outside the gene matches. The CDR3 reads CASSDSIGGTGFCGSNQPQHF. The CDR3 nucleotides read TGTGCCAGCAGTGACTCGATCGGTGGGACAGGGTTCTGTGGTAGCAATCAGCCCCAGCATTTT.

The chain uses TRBV6-6 and TRBJ2-1; possibly TRBD2 for D (5 bases). Germline CDR1 MNHNY, CDR2 SVGAGI (reference sequence). The CDR3 runs to 16 residues. V dropped 5 bases and J dropped 8 bases, with 22 bases sitting between them. The CDR3 spells CASSLDGVPKVDEQFF. CDR3 DNA: TGTGCCAGCAGTCTTGACGGGGTCCCCAAAGTCGATGAGCAGTTCTTC.

This clone was recorded only once. The V and J genes are TRBV19 and TRBJ1-1, with a possible D match to TRBD1 (5 bases). The CDR3 has 13 residues. The germline gives CDR1 LNHDA, CDR2 SQIVND (reference sequence). V was pared by 3 bases and J by 3 bases, with 8 bases between. The CDR3 protein is CASSIQQDTEAFF. The CDR3 DNA reads TGTGCCAGTAGTATCCAACAGGACACTGAAGCTTTCTTT.

The J gene is TRBJ1-5, the V gene TRBV27, with TRBD1 as a possible D gene (5 bases). V shed 2 bases and J shed 7 bases, with 12 bases lying between them. CDR1 and CDR2 from the germline V gene are MNHEY and SMNVEV (reference sequence). The length of the CDR3 is 14 residues. DNA for the CDR3: TGTGCCAGCAGTTTAAAATCAGGGTTCCAGCCCCAGCATTTT. It specifies CASSLKSGFQPQHF.

This CDR3 is CASSQETGGPSSYNEQFF. CDR3 nucleotides: TGTGCCAGCAGCCAGGAAACAGGGGGCCCGAGCTCCTACAATGAGCAGTTCTTC. The chain couples TRBV3-1 (or the pseudogene TRBV3-2) to TRBJ2-1; TRBD1 matches at 9 bases. Germline values: CDR1 LGHDT, CDR2 YNNKEL (reference sequence). V was clipped by 3 bases and J by 0 bases; unmatched bases: 9. This CDR3 has 18 amino acids.

The genes are TRBV19 and TRBJ2-3, with 9 bases aligning to TRBD1. The CDR3 totals 15 residues. CDR1 is LNHDA and CDR2 is SQIVND in the germline V gene (reference sequence). The V segment lost 4 bases and the J segment 4 bases; nucleotides outside the gene matches: 6. The CDR3 nucleotides read TGTGCCAGTAGTACCCTAGACAGGGGGTCAGATACGCAGTATTTT. This gives the protein CASSTLDRGSDTQYF. Variable domain in full (rest from reference TRBV19 and TRBJ2-3): DGGITQSPKYLFRKEGQNVTLSCEQNLNHDAMYWYRQDPGQGLRLIYYSQIVNDFQKGDIAEGYSVSREKKESFPLTVTSAQKNPTAFYLCASSTLDRGSDTQYFGPGTRLTVL.

The genes are TRBV28 and TRBJ2-4; D gene unclear. V lost 1 base and J lost 6, with 13 bases in between. Germline values: CDR1 MDHEN, CDR2 SYDVKM. The CDR3 sequence is 15 residues long. The CDR3 sequence is CASSLFTPPGNIQYF. The CDR3 coding sequence is TGTGCCAGCAGTTTATTTACGCCCCCCGGAAACATTCAGTACTTC.

This chain joins TRBV6-6 and TRBJ2-7; D is uncertain. The CDR3 consists of 13 residues. CDR1 MNHNY and CDR2 SVGAGI come from the germline V gene (reference sequence). V lost 10 bases and J 7 bases, leaving 20 bases between the germline ends. This CDR3 is CATKEGSAREQYF. CDR3 in DNA: TGTGCCACCAAAGAAGGCAGCGCGAGGGAGCAGTACTTC.